The 22 T cell receptor beta chains given below trace back to one sample, sequenced in a study of blood T cells in healthy people across ages (dated by TCRdb to the mid-2010s). Library preparation used 5' RACE. TCRdb lists the instrument as Illumina HiSeq 2500. A second PCR of roughly 7 to 12 cycles was run with a J-beta primer mix and a sample-barcoded 5' primer. The public reads were reanalyzed by TCRdb: fastp trimming at Q25, MiXCR alignment, in-frame beta chains only. Identical CDR3 proteins give one entry, which carries the most common genes and DNA. This sample holds some 700,000 distinct CDR3 sequences; approximately 39% were observed only once. The top ten clones comprise 20% to 25% of the sample. Sequencing input: blood. The receptors come from a woman aged 55-70 years in good health.

On this clonotype itself: Given a much more abundant clone one base away, this may be a read error. The V call is TRBV7-3, the J call TRBJ1-1; D is perhaps TRBD1 (6 bases). This CDR3 comprises 16 residues. Germline assignment: CDR1 SGHTA and CDR2 FQGTGA. This CDR3 is CASSQSGVAGTTGAFF. DNA of the CDR3: TGTGCCAGCAGCCAATCAGGGGTGGCGGGGACCACTGGAGCTTTCTTT.

The table lists this clonotype with a count of one. This chain uses TRBV5-1 with TRBJ2-3, with 11 nucleotides matching TRBD2. The CDR3 covers 14 residues. CDR1 and CDR2 (germline): SGHRS, YFSETQ. With 3 bases clipped from V and 7 bases from J, the junction kept 4 bases outside the gene matches. The CDR3 protein is CASSSTSGIYTQYF. DNA of the CDR3: TGCGCCAGCAGCTCGACTAGCGGGATCTATACGCAGTATTTT.

This clonotype has a handful of counts. The chain employs TRBV12-3 or TRBV12-4 and TRBJ2-5; 9 bases agree with TRBD1. The end of the DNA fits TRBJ2-7 better, so the J call may be wrong. The CDR3 contains 14 residues. The CDR3 here is CASSKQGARYEQYF. CDR3 coding DNA: TGTGCCAGCAGCAAACAGGGGGCTCGGTACGAGCAGTACTTC.

This clonotype was seen a handful of times. V is TRBV6-6 and J is TRBJ2-5; a weak D match, TRBD1 (8 bases). Germline loops: CDR1 MNHNY, CDR2 SVGAGI (reference sequence). The CDR3 loop spans 16 amino acids. V gave up 5 bases and J gave up 2 bases, with 18 bases separating them. CDR3 loop: CASSQRTQGGQETQYF. The CDR3 nucleotides are TGTGCCAGCAGTCAGCGCACACAGGGGGGGCAAGAGACCCAGTACTTC.

The chain is built from TRBV20-1 and TRBJ2-7; either TRBD1 or TRBD2 may fit D (5 bases each). This CDR3 has 15 amino acids. CDR1 and CDR2 (germline): DFQATT, SNEGSKA (reference sequence). V shed 5 bases and J shed 0 bases, with 17 bases lying between them. For the CDR3, the DNA is TGCAGTGCTTCTGGACATAGCGACAGCTCCTACGAGCAGTACTTC. Residues: CSASGHSDSSYEQYF.

J is TRBJ2-7 and V is TRBV5-1, with 7 bases aligning to TRBD1. The CDR3 runs 14 residues. V was pared by 0 bases and J by 5 bases, with 5 bases of the junction left unmatched. CDR1 and CDR2 from the germline V gene are SGHRS and YFSETQ. The CDR3 DNA sequence: TGCGCCAGCAGCTTGGGGGACAGTCGACACGAGCAGTACTTC. It translates to CASSLGDSRHEQYF.

This clonotype has just a few counts. The chain combines TRBV19 with TRBJ2-1, with TRBD2 matching 12 bases. The CDR3 is 15 residues long. Trimming took 4 bases from V and 5 from J; bases not matched to a gene: 3. In germline, CDR1 is LNHDA, CDR2 SQIVND (reference sequence). In DNA, the CDR3 is TGTGCCAGTAGTAAGACTAGCGGGAGAAACAATGAGCAGTTCTTC. Its protein is CASSKTSGRNNEQFF.

This clonotype appeared a single time. The chain links TRBV20-1 to TRBJ1-6, with D possibly being TRBD1 (5 bases). Germline-derived CDR1 and CDR2 are DFQATT and SNEGSKA (reference sequence). Trimming shortened V by 3 bases and J by 11 bases, and 11 bases separated the two germline ends. There are 12 residues in the CDR3. The CDR3 here is CSASQGGPPLHF. CDR3 DNA: TGCAGTGCTAGCCAGGGAGGGCCACCCCTCCACTTT.

The chain links TRBV7-2 to TRBJ2-7; D remains ambiguous. Germline V CDR1 and CDR2: SGHTA, FQGNSA. The CDR3 covers 14 residues. V lost 1 base and J lost 3, with 10 bases in between. The CDR3 nucleotides read TGTGCCAGCAGCTTAGGCCCTAACAACTACGAGCAGTACTTC. The encoded protein is CASSLGPNNYEQYF.

This clonotype appeared many times. The chain recombines TRBV9 with TRBJ2-5; D may be TRBD2 (5 bases). The CDR3 loop spans 15 amino acids. Trimming pared 0 bases from V and 1 base from J, leaving 10 bases between. Germline lookup yields CDR1 SGDLS and CDR2 YYNGEE. Written as DNA, the CDR3 is TGTGCCAGCAGCGTAGCTACGGGATCCCAAGAGACCCAGTACTTC. This translates into CASSVATGSQETQYF.

This clonotype was observed a handful of times. CDR3 protein: CASSQDWASGAYEQYF. DNA of the CDR3: TGTGCCAGCAGCCAAGATTGGGCTAGCGGGGCATACGAGCAGTACTTC. The V gene is TRBV3-1, the J gene TRBJ2-7, with TRBD2 identical over 9 bases. Germline V gene sequence: CDR1 LGHDT, CDR2 YNNKEL (reference sequence). CDR3 size: 16 residues. V lost 0 bases and J lost 4; bases outside the gene matches: 7.

This chain connects TRBV28 to TRBJ1-5; TRBD1 might be the D (6 bases). The germline V and J ends were trimmed by 5 bases and 5 bases, with 19 bases remaining between them. This CDR3 is built from 16 residues. The germline V gene encodes CDR1 MDHEN and CDR2 SYDVKM. The CDR3 spells CASSPATGPRDQPQHF. The CDR3 DNA is TGTGCCAGCAGTCCTGCGACAGGTCCCAGGGATCAGCCCCAGCATTTT. Full variable domain (remainder filled in from reference TRBV28 and TRBJ1-5): DVKVTQSSRYLVKRTGEKVFLECVQDMDHENMFWYRQDPGLGLRLIYFSYDVKMKEKGDIPEGYSVSREKKERFSLILESASTNQTSMYLCASSPATGPRDQPQHFGDGTRLSIL.

The gene calls are TRBV9 and TRBJ2-3, with D unclear. CDR3 length equals 16 residues. Germline V gene data show CDR1 as SGDLS and CDR2 as YYNGEE. The V and J ends lost 0 bases and 0 bases respectively, with 11 bases between them. The CDR3 nucleotides are TGTGCCAGCAGCGTAGCCCCAACCCCTAGCACAGATACGCAGTATTTT. It translates to CASSVAPTPSTDTQYF. The whole variable domain, remainder taken from reference TRBV9 and TRBJ2-3, is DSGVTQTPKHLITATGQRVTLRCSPRSGDLSVYWYQQSLDQGLQFLIQYYNGEERAKGNILERFSAQQFPDLHSELNLSSLELGDSALYFCASSVAPTPSTDTQYFGPGTRLTVL.

A few counts support this clonotype. V is TRBV6-6 and J is TRBJ2-3; D remains ambiguous. V dropped 6 bases and J dropped 0 bases, with 10 bases sitting between them. The CDR3 runs 14 residues. Per the germline V gene, CDR1 is MNHNY and CDR2 is SVGAGI (reference sequence). In nucleotides, the CDR3 is TGTGCCAGCAGACCACTACACAGCACAGATACGCAGTATTTT. Encoded protein: CASRPLHSTDTQYF.

The chain is built from TRBV12-3 or TRBV12-4 and TRBJ1-2, with 8 bases fitting TRBD1. This CDR3 is 15 amino acids long. V was pared by 0 bases and J by 5 bases, with 5 bases of the junction left unmatched. The CDR3 reads CASSLAQGALYGYTF. CDR3 nucleotide sequence: TGTGCCAGCAGTTTAGCGCAGGGGGCTCTGTATGGCTACACCTTC.

V usage is TRBV20-1 and J usage is TRBJ2-1; D may be TRBD1 or TRBD2 (5 bases each). There are 13 residues in the CDR3. Germline V gene sequence: CDR1 DFQATT, CDR2 SNEGSKA (reference sequence). CDR3 sequence: CRAERGPNNEQFF. The CDR3 bases are TGCAGGGCGGAGAGGGGACCGAACAATGAGCAGTTCTTC.

This clonotype occurred a few times. The rearrangement links TRBV3-1 to TRBJ2-2, with TRBD2 as a possible D gene (5 bases). This CDR3 contains 14 residues. Germline loops: CDR1 LGHDT, CDR2 YNNKEL (reference sequence). The V gene lost 3 bases and the J gene lost 2 bases, with 7 bases spanning the gap. The CDR3 DNA follows: TGTGCCAGCAGCCAGGGGAGCAACACCGGGGAGCTGTTTTTT. Translated: CASSQGSNTGELFF. The variable domain in full, completed from reference TRBV3-1 and TRBJ2-2, reads DTAVSQTPKYLVTQMGNDKSIKCEQNLGHDTMYWYKQDSKKFLKIMFSYNNKELIINETVPNRFSPKSPDKAHLNLHINSLELGDSAVYFCASSQGSNTGELFFGEGSRLTVL.

This clonotype came up a few times. The chain has TRBV7-2 and TRBJ1-1; 9 nucleotides match TRBD1. CDR3 length: 14 residues. Germline V gives CDR1 SGHTA, CDR2 FQGNSA. V lost 3 bases and J lost 5; bases outside the gene matches: 4. CDR3 sequence (DNA): TGTGCCAGCAGCTTCGACAGGGGGGGGACTGAAGCTTTCTTT. It is translated as CASSFDRGGTEAFF.

The chain recombines TRBV3-1 with TRBJ1-2; D unclear. This CDR3 contains 13 residues. Trimming removed 0 bases at V and 4 bases at J, with 6 bases between. The germline V gene has CDR1 LGHDT and CDR2 YNNKEL (reference sequence). The CDR3 reads CASSQEATYGYTF. In nucleotides, the CDR3 is TGTGCCAGCAGCCAAGAGGCCACCTATGGCTACACCTTC.

CDR3 protein: CASSQAYHNEQFF. The CDR3 DNA is TGCGCCAGCAGCCAAGCCTACCACAATGAGCAGTTCTTC. V is TRBV4-3 and J is TRBJ2-1, with D unclear. The germline V and J ends were trimmed by 1 base and 5 bases, with 6 bases remaining between them. Germline CDR1 is LGHNA and CDR2 is YSLEER. The CDR3 sequence is 13 residues long.

Concerning this clonotype: One junction end disagrees with the germline gene, perhaps due to a read error. The rearrangement uses TRBV4-2 and TRBJ2-7; D gene uncertain. The length of the CDR3 is 15 residues. CDR1 and CDR2 (germline): LGHNA, YNFKEQ. Here the CDR3 reads CASSQDILTAYEQYF. In DNA, the CDR3 is TGTGCCAGCAGCCAAGATATACTTACCGCCTACGAACAGTACTTC.

V usage is TRBV2 and J usage is TRBJ2-1; D unclear. Germline loops: CDR1 SNHLY, CDR2 FYNNEI. Deletions cut 6 bases from V and 10 bases from J, with 19 bases between. CDR3 length: 14 residues. CDR3 loop: CASRFDRVGEEQFF. The CDR3 DNA reads as TGTGCCAGCAGGTTCGACCGGGTGGGCGAGGAGCAGTTCTTC.